The 8 T cell receptor beta chains below were found in one sample sequenced in a study of cytotoxic CD8 clonotypes in ibrutinib-treated CLL. The method was immunoSEQ multiplex PCR; TCRdb's version includes in-frame clones alone and lacks a portion of them. Found here are roughly 190,000 clones, about 72% of them singletons; the top ten hold roughly 12%. This sample comprised PBMCs, obtained after 24 months of ibrutinib treatment. These receptors were collected from a human donor with chronic lymphocytic leukemia.

The rearrangement joins TRBV5-4 to TRBJ2-1, with unresolved D. V was clipped by 0 bases and J by 1 base, with 11 bases between them. Germline lookup yields CDR1 SGHNT and CDR2 YYREEE (reference sequence). CDR3 length: 16 amino acids. The CDR3 protein is CASSLDLIQSYNEQFF. Here the CDR3 DNA reads TGTGCCAGCAGCTTGGACCTGATCCAATCCTACAATGAGCAGTTCTTC.

This clone occurred a few times. The V and J genes are TRBV9 and TRBJ2-1; 9 bases match TRBD2. Trimming removed 0 bases from V and 2 bases from J; junction bases left unmatched: 9. The CDR3 runs 18 residues. Germline V gene data show CDR1 as SGDLS and CDR2 as YYNGEE. This CDR3 is CASSVDPRSSGAYNEQFF. In nucleotides, the CDR3 is TGTGCCAGCAGCGTAGACCCCCGTTCTAGCGGGGCCTACAATGAGCAGTTCTTC.

The chain has TRBV5-1 and TRBJ2-5, with 7 bases lining up with TRBD2. This CDR3 spans 13 amino acids. Germline CDR1 is SGHRS and CDR2 is YFSETQ. J was trimmed by 1 base and V by 7 bases; bases with no gene match: 4. The CDR3 bases are TGCGCCAGCGAGCCTAGCGGCCAAGAGACCCAGTACTTC. This gives the protein CASEPSGQETQYF.

The V call is TRBV5-1, the J call TRBJ2-3, with a tentative D call TRBD1 (5 bases). With 4 bases removed from V and 2 bases from J, the gap between germline ends came to 11 bases. The CDR3 extends over 14 amino acids. CDR1 is SGHRS, CDR2 YFSETQ, per germline. This chain's CDR3 is CASSKTDLTDTQYF. As DNA, the CDR3 is TGCGCCAGCAGCAAGACAGACCTCACAGATACGCAGTATTTT.

V gene TRBV30 combines with J gene TRBJ1-5; 7 bases are a match to TRBD1. Germline V CDR1 and CDR2: GTSNPN, SVGIG (reference sequence). This CDR3 region has 13 residues. The J segment lost 3 bases and the V segment lost 4 bases, leaving 3 bases of the junction unmatched. The DNA of the CDR3 is TGTGCCTGGAACGACAGGGCCAATCAGCCCCAGCATTTT. Protein product: CAWNDRANQPQHF.

The rearrangement joins TRBV4-1 to TRBJ1-2, with D maybe TRBD1 (5 bases). CDR1 and CDR2 (germline): MGHRA, YSYEKL. The V end lost 2 bases, the J end lost 2 bases, and 12 bases lay between the germline ends. The CDR3 length is 15 residues. The CDR3 here is CASSQPREGNYGYTF. As DNA, the CDR3 is TGCGCCAGCAGCCAACCGAGAGAGGGGAACTATGGCTACACCTTC.

The rearrangement links TRBV11-1 to TRBJ1-1, with D uncertain. Germline CDR1 is SGHAT and CDR2 is FQDESV (reference sequence). This CDR3 is built from 13 residues. V lost 3 bases and J 6 bases, leaving 11 bases between the germline ends. CDR3 DNA: TGTGCCAGCAGCTTTCTGGCTGGAGCTGAAGCTTTCTTT. Translating gives CASSFLAGAEAFF.

The sample holds a few counts of this clone. The chain combines TRBV11-2 with TRBJ2-1; tentative D call: TRBD2 (6 bases). Germline loops: CDR1 SGHAT, CDR2 FQNNGV. V dropped 2 bases and J dropped 8 bases, with 13 bases sitting between them. This CDR3 contains 14 residues. CDR3 residues: CASSLLGGKDEQFF. The CDR3 nucleotides are TGTGCCAGCAGCTTATTGGGCGGGAAGGATGAGCAGTTCTTC. The full variable domain, with the rest looked up from reference TRBV11-2 and TRBJ2-1, is EAGVAQSPRYKIIEKRQSVAFWCNPISGHATLYWYQQILGQGPKLLIQFQNNGVVDDSQLPKDRFSAERLKGVDSTLKIQPAKLEDSAVYLCASSLLGGKDEQFFGPGTRLTVL.